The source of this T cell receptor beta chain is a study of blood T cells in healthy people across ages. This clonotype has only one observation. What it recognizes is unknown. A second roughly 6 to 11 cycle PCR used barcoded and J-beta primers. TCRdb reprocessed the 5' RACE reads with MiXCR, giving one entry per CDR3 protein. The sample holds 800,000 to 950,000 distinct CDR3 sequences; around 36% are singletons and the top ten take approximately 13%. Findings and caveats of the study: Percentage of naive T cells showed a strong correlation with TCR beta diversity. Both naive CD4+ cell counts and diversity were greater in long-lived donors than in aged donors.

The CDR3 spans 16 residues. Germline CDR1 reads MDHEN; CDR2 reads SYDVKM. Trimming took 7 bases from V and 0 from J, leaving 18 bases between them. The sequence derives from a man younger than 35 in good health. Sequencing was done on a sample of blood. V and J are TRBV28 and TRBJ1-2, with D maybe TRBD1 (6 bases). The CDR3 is CASTTGGAGANYGYTF. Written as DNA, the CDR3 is TGTGCCAGCACCACCGGGGGCGCGGGAGCTAACTATGGCTACACCTTC.